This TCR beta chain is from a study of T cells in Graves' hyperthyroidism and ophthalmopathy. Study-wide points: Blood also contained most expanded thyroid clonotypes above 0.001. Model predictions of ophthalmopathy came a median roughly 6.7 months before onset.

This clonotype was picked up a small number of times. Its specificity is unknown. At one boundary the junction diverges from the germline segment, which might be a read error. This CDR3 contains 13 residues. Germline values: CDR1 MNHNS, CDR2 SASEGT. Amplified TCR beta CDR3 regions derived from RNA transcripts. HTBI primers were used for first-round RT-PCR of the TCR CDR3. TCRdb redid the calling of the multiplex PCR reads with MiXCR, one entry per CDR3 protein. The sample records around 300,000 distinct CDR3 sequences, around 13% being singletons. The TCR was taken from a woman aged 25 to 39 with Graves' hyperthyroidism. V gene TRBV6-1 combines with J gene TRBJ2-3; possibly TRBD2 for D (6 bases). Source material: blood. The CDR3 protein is CASREGRADAQYF. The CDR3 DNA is TGTGCCAGCAGGGAGGGTCGAGCAGATGCGCAGTATTTT.